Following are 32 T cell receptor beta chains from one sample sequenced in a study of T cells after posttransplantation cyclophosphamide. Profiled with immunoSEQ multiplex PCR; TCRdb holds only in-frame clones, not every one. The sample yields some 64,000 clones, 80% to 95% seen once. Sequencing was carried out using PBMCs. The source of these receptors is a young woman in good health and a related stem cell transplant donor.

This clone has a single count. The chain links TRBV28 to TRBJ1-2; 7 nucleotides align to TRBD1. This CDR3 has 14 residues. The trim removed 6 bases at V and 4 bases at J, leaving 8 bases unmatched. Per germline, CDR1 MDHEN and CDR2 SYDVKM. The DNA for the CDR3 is TGTGCCAGCAGGCCGGGACAGACCTTCTATGGCTACACCTTC. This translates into CASRPGQTFYGYTF.

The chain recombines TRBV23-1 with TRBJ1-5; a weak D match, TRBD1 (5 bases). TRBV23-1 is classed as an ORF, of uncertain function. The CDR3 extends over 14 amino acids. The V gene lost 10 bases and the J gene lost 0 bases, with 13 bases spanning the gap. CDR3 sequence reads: CATGGVNSNQPQHF. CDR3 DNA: TGCGCCACCGGGGGTGTAAATAGCAATCAGCCCCAGCATTTT.

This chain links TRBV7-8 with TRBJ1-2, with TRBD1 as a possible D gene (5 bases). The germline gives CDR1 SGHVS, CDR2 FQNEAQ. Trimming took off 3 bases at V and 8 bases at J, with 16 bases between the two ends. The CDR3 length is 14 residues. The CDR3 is CASSFGGRGDGYTF. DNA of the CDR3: TGTGCCAGCAGCTTTGGGGGAAGAGGGGACGGCTACACCTTC.

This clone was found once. CDR3 amino acids: CASSLAGGPGGGEQFF. CDR3 sequence (DNA): TGTGCCAGCAGTTTAGCGGGGGGGCCTGGTGGGGGTGAGCAGTTCTTC. The genes are TRBV27 and TRBJ2-1; 9 bases fit TRBD2. Unmatched junction bases numbered 11, after V lost 2 bases and J lost 9 bases. Germline lookup yields CDR1 MNHEY and CDR2 SMNVEV (reference sequence). This CDR3 spans 16 amino acids.

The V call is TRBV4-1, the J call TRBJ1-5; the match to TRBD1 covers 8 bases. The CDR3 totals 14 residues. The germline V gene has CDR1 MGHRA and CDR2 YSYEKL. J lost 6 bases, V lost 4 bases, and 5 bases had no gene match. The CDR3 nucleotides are TGCGCCAGCAGCCCGGGGACAGGAGGTCAGCCCCAGCATTTT. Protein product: CASSPGTGGQPQHF.

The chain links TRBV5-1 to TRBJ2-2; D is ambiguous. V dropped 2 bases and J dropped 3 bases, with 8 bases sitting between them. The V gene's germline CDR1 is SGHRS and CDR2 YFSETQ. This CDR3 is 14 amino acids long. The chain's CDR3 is CASSFGRHTGELFF. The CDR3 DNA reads TGCGCCAGCAGCTTTGGCAGACACACCGGGGAGCTGTTTTTT.

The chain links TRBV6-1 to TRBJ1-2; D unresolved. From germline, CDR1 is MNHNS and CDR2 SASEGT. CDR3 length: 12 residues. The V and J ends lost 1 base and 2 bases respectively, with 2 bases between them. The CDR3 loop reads CASSEGNYGYTF. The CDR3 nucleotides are TGTGCCAGCAGTGAAGGAAACTATGGCTACACCTTC.

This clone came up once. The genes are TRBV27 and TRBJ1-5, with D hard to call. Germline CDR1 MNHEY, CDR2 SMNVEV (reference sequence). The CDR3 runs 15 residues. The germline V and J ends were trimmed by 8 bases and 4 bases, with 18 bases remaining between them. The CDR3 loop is CASRTAVGANQPQHF. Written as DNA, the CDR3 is TGTGCCAGCCGGACCGCCGTGGGTGCAAATCAGCCCCAGCATTTT.

The CDR3 region is CASSSPNTAGEQFF. The CDR3 DNA reads as TGTGCCAGCAGTTCCCCCAACACGGCCGGAGAGCAGTTCTTC. V and J are TRBV5-8 and TRBJ2-1; D is undetermined. Germline assignment: CDR1 SGHTS and CDR2 YDEGEE. V gave up 5 bases and J gave up 10 bases, with 19 bases separating them. The CDR3 runs 14 residues.

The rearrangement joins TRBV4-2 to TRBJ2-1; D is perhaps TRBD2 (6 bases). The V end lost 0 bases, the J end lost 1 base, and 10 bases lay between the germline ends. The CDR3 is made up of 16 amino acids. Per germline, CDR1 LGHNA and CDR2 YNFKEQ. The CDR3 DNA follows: TGTGCCAGCAGCCAAGACATCGCGGGGTCCTACAATGAGCAGTTCTTC. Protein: CASSQDIAGSYNEQFF.

In nucleotides, the CDR3 is TGTGCCAGCAACCCAGGGGACACAAAGAGGTGGCCTTGGAACACTAGCACAGATACGCAGTATTTT. This codes for CASNPGDTKRWPWNTSTDTQYF. The chain recombines TRBV21-1 with TRBJ2-3; the table names TRBD1, a call not compared with the DNA. TRBV21-1 is termed a pseudogene. The CDR3 is made up of 22 amino acids.

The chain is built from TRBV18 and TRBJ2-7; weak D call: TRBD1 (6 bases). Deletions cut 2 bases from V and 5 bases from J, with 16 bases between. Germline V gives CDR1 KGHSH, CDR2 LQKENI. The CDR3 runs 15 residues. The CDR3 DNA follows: TGTGCCAGCTCACCATACCGGGACACCCGGGACGAGCAGTACTTC. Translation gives CASSPYRDTRDEQYF. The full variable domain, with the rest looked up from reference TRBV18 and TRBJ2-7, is NAGVMQNPRHLVRRRGQEARLRCSPMKGHSHVYWYRQLPEEGLKFMVYLQKENIIDESGMPKERFSAEFPKEGPSILRIQQVVRGDSAAYFCASSPYRDTRDEQYFGPGTRLTVT.

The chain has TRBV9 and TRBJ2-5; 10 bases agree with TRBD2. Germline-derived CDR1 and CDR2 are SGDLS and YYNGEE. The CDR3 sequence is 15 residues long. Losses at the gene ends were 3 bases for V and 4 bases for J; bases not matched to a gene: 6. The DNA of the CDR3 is TGTGCCAGCAGCGCTCTAGCGGGGGTTATAGAGACCCAGTACTTC. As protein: CASSALAGVIETQYF.

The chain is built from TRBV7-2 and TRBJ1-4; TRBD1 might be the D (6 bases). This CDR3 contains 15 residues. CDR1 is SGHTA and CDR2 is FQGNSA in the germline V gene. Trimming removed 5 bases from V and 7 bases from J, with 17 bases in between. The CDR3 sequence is CASSTETGLAEKLFF. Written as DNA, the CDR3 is TGTGCCAGCAGCACAGAAACAGGGTTGGCTGAAAAACTGTTTTTT.

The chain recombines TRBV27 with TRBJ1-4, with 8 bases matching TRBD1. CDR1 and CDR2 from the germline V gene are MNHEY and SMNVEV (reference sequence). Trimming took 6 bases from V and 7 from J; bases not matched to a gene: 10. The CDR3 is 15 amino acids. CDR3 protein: CASRILGTGGEKLFF. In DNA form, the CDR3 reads TGTGCCAGCAGGATTTTGGGGACAGGAGGTGAAAAACTGTTTTTT.

CDR3 region: CASSLERGGPEAFF. In nucleotides, the CDR3 is TGTGCCAGCAGCTTAGAAAGGGGGGGGCCTGAAGCTTTCTTT. The chain recombines TRBV7-6 with TRBJ1-1, with a possible D match to TRBD1 (6 bases). The V gene lost 1 base and the J gene lost 6 bases, with 12 bases spanning the gap. The CDR3 consists of 14 residues. Looked up from germline, CDR1 is SGHVS and CDR2 is FNYEAQ.

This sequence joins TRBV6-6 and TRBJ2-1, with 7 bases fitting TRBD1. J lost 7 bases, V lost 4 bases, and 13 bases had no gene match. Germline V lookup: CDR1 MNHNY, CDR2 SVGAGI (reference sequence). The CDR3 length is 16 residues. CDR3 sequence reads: CASSSGRQGKMNEQFF. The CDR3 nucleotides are TGTGCCAGCAGTTCCGGAAGACAGGGAAAGATGAATGAGCAGTTCTTC.

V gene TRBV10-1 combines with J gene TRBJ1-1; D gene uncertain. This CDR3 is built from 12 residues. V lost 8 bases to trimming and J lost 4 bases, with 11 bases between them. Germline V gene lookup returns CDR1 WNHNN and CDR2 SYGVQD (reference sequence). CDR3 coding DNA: TGCGCCAGCTCAGGTTCCCTCACTGAAGCTTTCTTT. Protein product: CASSGSLTEAFF.

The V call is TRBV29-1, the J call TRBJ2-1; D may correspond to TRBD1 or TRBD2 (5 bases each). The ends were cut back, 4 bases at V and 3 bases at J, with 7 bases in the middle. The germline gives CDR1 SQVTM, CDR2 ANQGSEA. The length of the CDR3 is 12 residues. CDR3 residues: CSVVGDYNEQFF. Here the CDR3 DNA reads TGCAGCGTTGTGGGGGACTACAATGAGCAGTTCTTC.

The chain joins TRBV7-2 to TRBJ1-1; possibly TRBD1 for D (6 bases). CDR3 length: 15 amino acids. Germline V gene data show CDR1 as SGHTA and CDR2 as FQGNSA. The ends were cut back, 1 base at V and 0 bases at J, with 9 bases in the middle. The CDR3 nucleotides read TGTGCCAGCAGCTTAGGGGGGGCGATGAACACTGAAGCTTTCTTT. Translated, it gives CASSLGGAMNTEAFF.

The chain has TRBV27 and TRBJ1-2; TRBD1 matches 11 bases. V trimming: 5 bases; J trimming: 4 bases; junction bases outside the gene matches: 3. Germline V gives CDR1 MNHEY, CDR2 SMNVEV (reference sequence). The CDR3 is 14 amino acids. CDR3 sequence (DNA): TGTGCCAGCAGTCGAGGGACAGGGGGCTATGGCTACACCTTC. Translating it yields CASSRGTGGYGYTF.

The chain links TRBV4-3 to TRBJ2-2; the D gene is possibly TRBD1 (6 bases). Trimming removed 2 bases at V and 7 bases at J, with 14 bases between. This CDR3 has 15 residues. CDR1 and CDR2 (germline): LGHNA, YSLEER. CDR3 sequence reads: CASSQLGTQSGELFF. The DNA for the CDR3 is TGCGCCAGCAGCCAATTGGGGACACAAAGCGGGGAGCTGTTTTTT.

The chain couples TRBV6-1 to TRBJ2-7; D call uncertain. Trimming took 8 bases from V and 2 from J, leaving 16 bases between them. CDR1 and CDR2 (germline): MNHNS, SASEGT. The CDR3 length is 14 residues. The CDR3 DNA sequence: TGTGCCAGCCACCTGGACCCTACGGCCTACGAGCAGTACTTC. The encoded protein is CASHLDPTAYEQYF.

The CDR3 coding sequence is TGTGCCAGTAGCGAGTCACAGGGGGCCAAGTATGGCTACACCTTC. Translation: CASSESQGAKYGYTF. The chain employs TRBV19 and TRBJ1-2; 9 nucleotides agree with TRBD1. J was trimmed by 5 bases and V by 6 bases; bases with no gene match: 10. The CDR3 has 15 residues. The germline gives CDR1 LNHDA, CDR2 SQIVND (reference sequence).

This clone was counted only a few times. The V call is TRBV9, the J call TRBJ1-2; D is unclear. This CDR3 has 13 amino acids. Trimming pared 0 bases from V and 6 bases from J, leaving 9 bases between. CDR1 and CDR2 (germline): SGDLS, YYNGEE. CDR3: CASSVEREDGYTF. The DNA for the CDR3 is TGTGCCAGCAGCGTAGAGAGGGAGGATGGCTACACCTTC.

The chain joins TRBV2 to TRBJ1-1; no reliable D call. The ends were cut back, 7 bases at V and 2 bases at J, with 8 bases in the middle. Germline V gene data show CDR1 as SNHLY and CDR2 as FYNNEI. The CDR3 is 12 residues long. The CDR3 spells CASTSGNTEAFF. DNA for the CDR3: TGTGCCAGCACTTCGGGAAACACTGAAGCTTTCTTT.

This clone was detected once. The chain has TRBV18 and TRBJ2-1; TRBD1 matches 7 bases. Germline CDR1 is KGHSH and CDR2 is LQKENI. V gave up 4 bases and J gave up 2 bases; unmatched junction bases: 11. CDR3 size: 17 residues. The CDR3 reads CASSLNGRTGTYNEQFF. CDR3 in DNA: TGTGCCAGCTCACTCAATGGAAGGACAGGTACCTACAATGAGCAGTTCTTC.

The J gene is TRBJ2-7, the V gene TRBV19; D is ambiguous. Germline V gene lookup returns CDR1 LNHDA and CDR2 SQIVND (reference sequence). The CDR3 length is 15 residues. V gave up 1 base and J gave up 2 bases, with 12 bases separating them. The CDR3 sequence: CASSIAPSLAYEQYF. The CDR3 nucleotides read TGTGCCAGTAGTATAGCGCCATCCCTCGCCTACGAGCAGTACTTC. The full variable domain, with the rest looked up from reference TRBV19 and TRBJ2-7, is DGGITQSPKYLFRKEGQNVTLSCEQNLNHDAMYWYRQDPGQGLRLIYYSQIVNDFQKGDIAEGYSVSREKKESFPLTVTSAQKNPTAFYLCASSIAPSLAYEQYFGPGTRLTVT.

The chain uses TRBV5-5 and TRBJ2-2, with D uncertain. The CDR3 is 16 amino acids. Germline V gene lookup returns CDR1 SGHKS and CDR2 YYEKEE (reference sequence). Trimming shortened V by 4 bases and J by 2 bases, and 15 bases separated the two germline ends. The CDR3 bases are TGTGCCAGCAGCCCCGTCTCCCGGCCCAACACCGGGGAGCTGTTTTTT. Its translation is CASSPVSRPNTGELFF.

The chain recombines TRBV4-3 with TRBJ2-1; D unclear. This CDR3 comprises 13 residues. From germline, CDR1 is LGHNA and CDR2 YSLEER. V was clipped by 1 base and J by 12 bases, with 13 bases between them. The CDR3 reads CASSQGELERQFF. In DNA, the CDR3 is TGCGCCAGCAGCCAAGGTGAGTTGGAGAGGCAGTTCTTC.

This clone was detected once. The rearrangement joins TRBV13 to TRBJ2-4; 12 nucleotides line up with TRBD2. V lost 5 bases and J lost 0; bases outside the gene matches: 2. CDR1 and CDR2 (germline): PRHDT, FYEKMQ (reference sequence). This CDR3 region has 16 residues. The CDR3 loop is CASSPTSGGAKNIQYF. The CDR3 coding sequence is TGTGCCAGCAGCCCGACTAGCGGGGGAGCCAAAAACATTCAGTACTTC.

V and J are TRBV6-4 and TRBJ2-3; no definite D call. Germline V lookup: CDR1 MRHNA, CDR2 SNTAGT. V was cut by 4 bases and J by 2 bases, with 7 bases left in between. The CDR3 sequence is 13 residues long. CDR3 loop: CASSVLSTDTQYF. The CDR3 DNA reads TGTGCCAGCAGTGTCCTTTCCACAGATACGCAGTATTTT.